The 7 T cell receptor beta chains presented below share a single source sample, sequenced in a study of regulatory T cells in long-lasting Graves disease. Building the TCR beta libraries relied on iRepertoire HTBI primers, and CDR3 regions underwent Arm-PCR. TCRdb passed the multiplex PCR reads through MiXCR, listing each CDR3 protein once. This table holds about 420,000 distinct CDR3 sequences, 23% found once. Stated time point: persistent/refractory GD, antithyroid drugs over 5 years with positive TRAb. PBMCs were the source of the RNA used for TCR sequencing. This sample comprised peripheral blood mononuclear cells (PBMCs), obtained when the disease was refractory, from a patient treated with antithyroid drugs. Every receptor here comes from a female donor with Graves disease.

This clonotype was recorded at least ten times. The rearrangement links TRBV20-1 to TRBJ1-6; 7 bases are a match to TRBD1. The junction had 9 bases not matched to a gene; V was cut back by 1 base and J by 9 bases. The CDR3 extends over 15 amino acids. Per the germline V gene, CDR1 is DFQATT and CDR2 is SNEGSKA (reference sequence). The CDR3 DNA sequence: TGCAGTGCTAGAGCCAGGGGGACTTGGGGTTCACCCCTCCACTTT. It codes for CSARARGTWGSPLHF.

This chain connects TRBV13 to TRBJ2-7; D not certain. V lost 4 bases, J lost 5 bases, and 9 bases lay in between. Germline V lookup: CDR1 PRHDT, CDR2 FYEKMQ (reference sequence). The CDR3 covers 12 residues. The CDR3 sequence: CASSSPPNEQYF. The CDR3 region has the DNA TGTGCCAGCAGCTCACCTCCCAACGAGCAGTACTTC. The full variable domain, in which reference TRBV13 and TRBJ2-7 provide the parts outside the CDR3, is AAGVIQSPRHLIKEKRETATLKCYPIPRHDTVYWYQQGPGQDPQFLISFYEKMQSDKGSIPDRFSAQQFSDYHSELNMSSLELGDSALYFCASSSPPNEQYFGPGTRLTVT.

The chain has TRBV3-1 and TRBJ1-5; D gene uncertain. The CDR3 loop spans 15 amino acids. The germline gives CDR1 LGHDT, CDR2 YNNKEL (reference sequence). V was pared by 1 base and J by 1 base, with 8 bases between. Written as DNA, the CDR3 is TGTGCCAGCAGCCAAGGGGGAGTGAGCAATCAGCCCCAGCATTTT. This encodes CASSQGGVSNQPQHF.

This clonotype showed up many times. This chain connects TRBV20-1 to TRBJ1-4; possibly TRBD1 for D (5 bases). The CDR3 is 11 residues long. V lost 5 bases and J 14 bases, leaving 15 bases between the germline ends. Germline assignment: CDR1 DFQATT and CDR2 SNEGSKA (reference sequence). The CDR3: CSALGRRVLFF. CDR3 DNA sequence: TGCAGTGCTCTAGGCCGCAGGGTGCTGTTTTTT.

The chain joins TRBV7-9 to TRBJ1-6; 8 positions match TRBD1. This CDR3 has 15 residues. Germline-derived CDR1 and CDR2 are SEHNR and FQNEAQ (reference sequence). V was clipped by 4 bases and J by 1 base; unmatched bases: 0. The CDR3 DNA sequence: TGTGCCAGCAGCTGGGACAGGTCCTATAATTCACCCCTCCACTTT. Translating it yields CASSWDRSYNSPLHF.

In its sample, this clonotype was seen a few times. This rearrangement joins TRBV2 to TRBJ1-2; a possible D gene is TRBD1 (5 bases). Trimming stripped 7 bases from V and 6 bases from J, with 18 bases between. This CDR3 is built from 14 residues. Germline CDR1 is SNHLY and CDR2 is FYNNEI. The CDR3 sequence is CASTLPGILHGYTF. Written as DNA, the CDR3 is TGTGCCAGCACTCTCCCAGGGATCTTGCATGGCTACACCTTC.

The rearrangement uses TRBV7-2 and TRBJ2-7, with 8 bases that match TRBD2. The CDR3 sequence is 17 residues long. From germline, CDR1 is SGHTA and CDR2 FQGNSA. Germline trimming cut 0 bases from V and 4 bases from J; bases unmatched to any gene: 11. The CDR3 sequence: CASSLAVGSGRGYEQYF. The CDR3 bases are TGTGCCAGCAGCTTAGCGGTGGGAAGCGGGAGAGGGTACGAGCAGTACTTC.